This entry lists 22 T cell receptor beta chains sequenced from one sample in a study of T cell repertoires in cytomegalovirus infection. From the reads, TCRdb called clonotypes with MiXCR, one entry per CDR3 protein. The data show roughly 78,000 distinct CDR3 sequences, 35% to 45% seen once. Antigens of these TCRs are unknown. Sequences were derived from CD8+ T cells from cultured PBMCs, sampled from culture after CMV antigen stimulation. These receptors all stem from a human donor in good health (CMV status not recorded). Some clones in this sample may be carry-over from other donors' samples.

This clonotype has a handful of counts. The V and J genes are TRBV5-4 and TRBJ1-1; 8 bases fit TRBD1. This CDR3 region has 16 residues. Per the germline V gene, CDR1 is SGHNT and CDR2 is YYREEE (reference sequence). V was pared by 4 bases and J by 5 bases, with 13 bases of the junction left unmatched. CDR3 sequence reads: CASSPRTGYLETEAFF. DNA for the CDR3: TGTGCCAGCAGCCCGAGGACAGGGTACTTAGAAACTGAAGCTTTCTTT.

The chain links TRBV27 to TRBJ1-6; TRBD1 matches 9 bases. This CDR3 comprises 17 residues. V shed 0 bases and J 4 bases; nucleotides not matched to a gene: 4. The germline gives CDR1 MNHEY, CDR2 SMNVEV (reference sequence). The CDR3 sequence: CASSLSGQGQYNSPLHF. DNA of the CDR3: TGTGCCAGCAGTTTATCGGGACAGGGCCAATATAATTCACCCCTCCACTTT.

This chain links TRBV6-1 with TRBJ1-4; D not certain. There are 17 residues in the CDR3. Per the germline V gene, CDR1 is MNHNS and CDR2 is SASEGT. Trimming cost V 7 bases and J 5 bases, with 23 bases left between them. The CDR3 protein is CASTVGPGYQWNEKLFF. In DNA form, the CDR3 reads TGTGCCAGCACGGTGGGCCCAGGCTACCAATGGAATGAAAAACTGTTTTTT.

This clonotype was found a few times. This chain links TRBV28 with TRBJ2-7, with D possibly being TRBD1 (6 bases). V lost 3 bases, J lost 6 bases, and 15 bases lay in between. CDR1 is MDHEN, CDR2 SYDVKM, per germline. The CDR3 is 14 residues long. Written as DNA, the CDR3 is TGTGCCAGCAGTTTTCTCCGGGACATTCTCGAGCAGTACTTC. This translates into CASSFLRDILEQYF. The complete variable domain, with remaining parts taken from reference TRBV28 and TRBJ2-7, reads DVKVTQSSRYLVKRTGEKVFLECVQDMDHENMFWYRQDPGLGLRLIYFSYDVKMKEKGDIPEGYSVSREKKERFSLILESASTNQTSMYLCASSFLRDILEQYFGPGTRLTVT.

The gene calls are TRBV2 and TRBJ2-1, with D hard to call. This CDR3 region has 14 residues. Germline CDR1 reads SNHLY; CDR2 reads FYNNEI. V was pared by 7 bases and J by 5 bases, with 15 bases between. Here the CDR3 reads CASIHLGVHNEQFF. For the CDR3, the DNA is TGTGCCAGCATTCACCTTGGGGTCCACAATGAGCAGTTCTTC. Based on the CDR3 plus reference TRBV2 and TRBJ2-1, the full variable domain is EPEVTQTPSHQVTQMGQEVILRCVPISNHLYFYWYRQILGQKVEFLVSFYNNEISEKSEIFDDQFSVERPDGSNFTLKIRSTKLEDSAMYFCASIHLGVHNEQFFGPGTRLTVL.

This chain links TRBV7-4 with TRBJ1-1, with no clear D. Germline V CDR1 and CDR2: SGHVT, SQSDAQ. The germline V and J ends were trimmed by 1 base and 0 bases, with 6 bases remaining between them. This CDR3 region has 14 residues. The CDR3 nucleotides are TGTGCCAGCAGCTTAGTTGTCCTGAACACTGAAGCTTTCTTT. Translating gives CASSLVVLNTEAFF.

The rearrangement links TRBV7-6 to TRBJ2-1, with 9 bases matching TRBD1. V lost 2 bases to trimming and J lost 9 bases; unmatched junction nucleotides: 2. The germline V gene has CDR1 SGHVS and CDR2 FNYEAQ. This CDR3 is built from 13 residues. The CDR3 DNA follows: TGTGCCAGCAGCTTAACAGGGGGCAGTGAGCAGTTCTTC. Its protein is CASSLTGGSEQFF.

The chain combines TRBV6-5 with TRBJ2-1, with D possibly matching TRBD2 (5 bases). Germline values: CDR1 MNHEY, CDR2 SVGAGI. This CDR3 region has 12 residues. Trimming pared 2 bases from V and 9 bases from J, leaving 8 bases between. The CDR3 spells CASSYGSGEQFF. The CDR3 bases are TGTGCCAGCAGTTACGGGAGCGGTGAGCAGTTCTTC.

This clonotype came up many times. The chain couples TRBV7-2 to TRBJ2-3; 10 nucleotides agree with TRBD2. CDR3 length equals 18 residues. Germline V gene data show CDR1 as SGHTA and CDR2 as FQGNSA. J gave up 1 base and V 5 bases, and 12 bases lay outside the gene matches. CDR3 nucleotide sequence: TGTGCCAGCAGCCGCCAACTCCCCGGGACTAGCGGCACAGATACGCAGTATTTT. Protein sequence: CASSRQLPGTSGTDTQYF.

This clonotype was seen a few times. The CDR3 region is CASSLAPGELFF. Here the CDR3 DNA reads TGTGCCAGCAGTTTAGCCCCCGGGGAGCTGTTTTTT. The chain recombines TRBV12-3 or TRBV12-4 with TRBJ2-2; no clear D gene. V was cut by 0 bases and J by 6 bases, with 2 bases left in between. CDR3 size: 12 residues.

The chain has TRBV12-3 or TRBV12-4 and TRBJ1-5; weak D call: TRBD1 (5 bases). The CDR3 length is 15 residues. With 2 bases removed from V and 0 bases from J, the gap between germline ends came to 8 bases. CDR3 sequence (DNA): TGTGCCAGCAGTTTACTAGGGGATAGCAATCAGCCCCAGCATTTT. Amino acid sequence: CASSLLGDSNQPQHF.

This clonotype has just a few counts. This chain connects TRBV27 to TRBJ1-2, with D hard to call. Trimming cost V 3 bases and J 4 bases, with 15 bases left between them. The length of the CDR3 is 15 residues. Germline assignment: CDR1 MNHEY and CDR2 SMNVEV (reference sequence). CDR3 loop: CASSLRGWGGYGYTF. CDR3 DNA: TGTGCCAGCAGTTTGCGTGGATGGGGTGGCTATGGCTACACCTTC.

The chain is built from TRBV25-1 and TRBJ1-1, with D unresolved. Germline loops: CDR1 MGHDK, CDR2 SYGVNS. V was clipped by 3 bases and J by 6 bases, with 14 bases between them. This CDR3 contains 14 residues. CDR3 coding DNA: TGTGCCAGCAGTGATGGGCGGTGGGTCGCTGAAGCTTTCTTT. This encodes CASSDGRWVAEAFF.

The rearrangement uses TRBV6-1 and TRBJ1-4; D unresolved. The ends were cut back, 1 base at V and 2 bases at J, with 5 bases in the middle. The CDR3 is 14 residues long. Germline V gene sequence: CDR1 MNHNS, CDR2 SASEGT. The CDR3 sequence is CASSEGSTNEKLFF. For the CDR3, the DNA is TGTGCCAGCAGTGAAGGAAGCACTAATGAAAAACTGTTTTTT.

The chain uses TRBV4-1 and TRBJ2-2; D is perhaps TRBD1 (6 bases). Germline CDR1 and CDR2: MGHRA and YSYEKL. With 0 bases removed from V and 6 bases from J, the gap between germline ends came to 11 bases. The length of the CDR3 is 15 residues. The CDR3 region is CASSQDGRGAGELFF. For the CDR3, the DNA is TGCGCCAGCAGCCAAGACGGCAGGGGCGCCGGGGAGCTGTTTTTT.

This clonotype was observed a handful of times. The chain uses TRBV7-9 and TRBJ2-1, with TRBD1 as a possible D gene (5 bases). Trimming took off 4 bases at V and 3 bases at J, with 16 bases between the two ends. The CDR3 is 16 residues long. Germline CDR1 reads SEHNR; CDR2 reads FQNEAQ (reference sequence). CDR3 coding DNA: TGTGCCAGCAGCTCCACGTCTGGGGCCGACTACAATGAGCAGTTCTTC. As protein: CASSSTSGADYNEQFF.

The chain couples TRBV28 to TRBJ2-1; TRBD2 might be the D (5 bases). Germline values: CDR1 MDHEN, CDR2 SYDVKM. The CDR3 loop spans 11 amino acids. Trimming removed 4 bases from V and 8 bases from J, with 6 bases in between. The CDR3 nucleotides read TGTGCCAGCAGTTCGGGGTATGAGCAGTTCTTC. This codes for CASSSGYEQFF.

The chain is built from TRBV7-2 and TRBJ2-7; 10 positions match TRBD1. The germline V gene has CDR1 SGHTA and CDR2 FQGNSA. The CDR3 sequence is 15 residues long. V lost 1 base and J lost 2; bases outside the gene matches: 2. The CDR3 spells CASSLVGTGAYEQYF. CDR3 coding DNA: TGTGCCAGCAGCTTAGTTGGGACAGGGGCCTACGAGCAGTACTTC.

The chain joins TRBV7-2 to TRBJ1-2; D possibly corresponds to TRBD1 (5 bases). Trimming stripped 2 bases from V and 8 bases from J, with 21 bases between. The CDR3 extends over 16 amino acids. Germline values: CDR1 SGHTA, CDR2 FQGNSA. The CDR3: CASSLMFARVFSGYTF. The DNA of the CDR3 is TGTGCCAGCAGCTTAATGTTCGCCAGGGTATTCTCGGGCTACACCTTC.

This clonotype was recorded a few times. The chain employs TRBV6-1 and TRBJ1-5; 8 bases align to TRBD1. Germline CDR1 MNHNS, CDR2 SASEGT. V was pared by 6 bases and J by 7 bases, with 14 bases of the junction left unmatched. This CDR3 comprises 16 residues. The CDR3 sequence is CASRGGGTDREQPQHF. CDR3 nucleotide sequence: TGTGCCAGCAGGGGGGGGGGGACGGACAGGGAACAGCCCCAGCATTTT.

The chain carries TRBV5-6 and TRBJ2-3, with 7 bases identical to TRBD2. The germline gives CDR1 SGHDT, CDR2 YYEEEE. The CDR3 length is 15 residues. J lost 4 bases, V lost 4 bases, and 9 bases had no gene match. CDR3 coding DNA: TGTGCCAGCAGCCCGGTTTTGGGAGGGGCAGATACGCAGTATTTT. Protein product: CASSPVLGGADTQYF.

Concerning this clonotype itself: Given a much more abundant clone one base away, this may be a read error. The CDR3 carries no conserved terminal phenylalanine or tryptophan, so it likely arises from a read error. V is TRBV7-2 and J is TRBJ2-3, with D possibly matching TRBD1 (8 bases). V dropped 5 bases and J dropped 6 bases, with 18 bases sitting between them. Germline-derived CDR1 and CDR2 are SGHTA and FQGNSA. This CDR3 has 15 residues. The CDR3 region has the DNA TGTGCCAGCAGCCGGGGGGCAGGGGGCATGGATACGCAGTATGTT. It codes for CASSRGAGGMDTQYV.